The 14 T cell receptor beta chains below were found in one sample sequenced in a study of a mutant IDH1 vaccine in newly diagnosed glioma. Their antigens are not known. The repertoire was sequenced with immunoSEQ multiplex PCR; TCRdb's copy has only in-frame clones and lacks some. This table has over 55,000 clones, under 85% appearing once. Time point denoted: week 11, during vaccination. Topical imiquimod was applied with each vaccine dose, which held 300 ug of mutant IDH1 20-mer peptide. Specimen: PBMCs, collected from a glioma patient whose treatment included an IDH1 peptide vaccine. Source of these receptors: a man aged 25-40 years with glioma.

V is TRBV29-1 and J is TRBJ2-7; D unresolved. The length of the CDR3 is 13 residues. With 1 base removed from V and 0 bases from J, the gap between germline ends came to 7 bases. CDR1 and CDR2 (germline): SQVTM, ANQGSEA. The CDR3 spells CSVEVSASYEQYF. The CDR3 nucleotides read TGCAGCGTTGAAGTATCAGCCTCCTACGAGCAGTACTTC.

The chain recombines TRBV6-6 with TRBJ1-1; D is ambiguous. V was trimmed by 4 bases and J by 1 base, leaving 10 bases between them. The germline V gene encodes CDR1 MNHNY and CDR2 SVGAGI (reference sequence). CDR3 length: 14 residues. The CDR3 here is CASSSSGKNTEAFF. The DNA of the CDR3 is TGTGCCAGCAGTTCCTCCGGGAAGAACACTGAAGCTTTCTTT.

The chain joins TRBV27 to TRBJ2-7, with 11 bases identical to TRBD2. This CDR3 has 15 residues. V gave up 5 bases and J gave up 4 bases; unmatched junction bases: 7. The germline V gene encodes CDR1 MNHEY and CDR2 SMNVEV (reference sequence). The CDR3 reads CASSPTSGMVYEQYF. CDR3 coding DNA: TGTGCCAGCAGTCCGACTAGCGGGATGGTTTACGAGCAGTACTTC.

The genes are TRBV4-1 and TRBJ1-2; D uncertain. Germline-derived CDR1 and CDR2 are MGHRA and YSYEKL. CDR3 size: 16 residues. Trimming took off 0 bases at V and 4 bases at J, with 15 bases between the two ends. For the CDR3, the DNA is TGCGCCAGCAGCCAAGATCGAGGACGGAGACTCTATGGCTACACCTTC. Its protein is CASSQDRGRRLYGYTF.

The chain is built from TRBV5-4 and TRBJ1-1; TRBD1 is a possible D gene (5 bases). Germline assignment: CDR1 SGHNT and CDR2 YYREEE (reference sequence). V gave up 0 bases and J gave up 3 bases, with 12 bases separating them. This CDR3 spans 15 amino acids. CDR3 residues: CASSLDRGGHTEAFF. The CDR3 DNA reads as TGTGCCAGCAGCTTGGATCGGGGGGGACACACTGAAGCTTTCTTT.

The rearrangement joins TRBV28 to TRBJ1-2; 7 nucleotides line up with TRBD1. Looked up from germline, CDR1 is MDHEN and CDR2 is SYDVKM. V was pared by 3 bases and J by 4 bases, with 8 bases of the junction left unmatched. The CDR3 is 15 residues long. The CDR3 DNA sequence: TGTGCCAGCAGTTTCTCAGACAGGGCGCTCTATGGCTACACCTTC. As protein: CASSFSDRALYGYTF.

J is TRBJ2-5 and V is TRBV5-1; 12 nucleotides agree with TRBD2. The DNA end favors TRBJ2-7, so the J call may be wrong. The CDR3 spans 14 residues. Germline V CDR1 and CDR2: SGHRS, YFSETQ. CDR3 region: CASSSTSGSGEQYF. CDR3 nucleotide sequence: TGCGCCAGCAGCTCGACTAGCGGGAGTGGCGAGCAGTACTTC.

This clone was seen once. J is TRBJ1-6 and V is TRBV2, with 11 bases matching TRBD1. CDR1 and CDR2 (germline): SNHLY, FYNNEI. The CDR3 runs to 15 residues. After removal of 7 bases from V and 5 bases from J, the junction contained 4 bases not matched to a gene. CDR3 residues: CASISDRGHNSPLHF. CDR3 in DNA: TGTGCCAGCATATCGGACAGGGGGCATAATTCACCCCTCCACTTT.

J is TRBJ2-5 and V is TRBV30, with no clear D. Germline V gene sequence: CDR1 GTSNPN, CDR2 SVGIG (reference sequence). Trimming cost V 3 bases and J 0 bases, with 17 bases left between them. The CDR3 has 16 amino acids. This CDR3 reads CAWRDRQPGYQETQYF. The CDR3 DNA sequence: TGTGCCTGGAGAGATAGGCAGCCAGGATACCAAGAGACCCAGTACTTC.

The chain links TRBV7-5 to TRBJ1-6; the D call TRBD1 from the table was never checked on the DNA. TRBV7-5 is a documented pseudogene. The CDR3 consists of 21 residues. The CDR3: CVRSPVESRDRGGPYNSPLHF. The CDR3 region has the DNA TGTGTCAGAAGCCCAGTTGAGTCCCGGGACAGGGGTGGCCCCTATAATTCACCCCTCCACTTT.

The chain couples TRBV2 to TRBJ1-6; no firm D call. The germline V gene has CDR1 SNHLY and CDR2 FYNNEI. V lost 8 bases and J lost 7, with 12 bases in between. The CDR3 covers 13 residues. The CDR3 DNA sequence: TGTGCCAGCGGCGCTGAATTGAATTCACCCCTCCACTTT. Translated: CASGAELNSPLHF. The full variable domain, its missing parts supplied by reference TRBV2 and TRBJ1-6, is EPEVTQTPSHQVTQMGQEVILRCVPISNHLYFYWYRQILGQKVEFLVSFYNNEISEKSEIFDDQFSVERPDGSNFTLKIRSTKLEDSAMYFCASGAELNSPLHFGNGTRLTVT.

CDR3: CASSISTGSYTEAFF. In nucleotides, the CDR3 is TGTGCCAGCAGCATATCTACCGGGAGCTACACTGAAGCTTTCTTT. J is TRBJ1-1 and V is TRBV7-2; no firm D call. The CDR3 is 15 residues long. Trimming took 5 bases from V and 3 from J, leaving 16 bases between them. Looked up from germline, CDR1 is SGHTA and CDR2 is FQGNSA. Variable domain in full (rest from reference TRBV7-2 and TRBJ1-1): GAGVSQSPSNKVTEKGKDVELRCDPISGHTALYWYRQSLGQGLEFLIYFQGNSAPDKSGLPSDRFSAERTGGSVSTLTIQRTQQEDSAVYLCASSISTGSYTEAFFGQGTRLTVV.

J is TRBJ2-3 and V is TRBV25-1; D unresolved. The CDR3 spans 15 residues. Trimming pared 6 bases from V and 6 bases from J, leaving 19 bases between. CDR1 and CDR2 (germline): MGHDK, SYGVNS. The CDR3 is CASSPDSTPMDTQYF. The DNA for the CDR3 is TGTGCCAGCAGCCCCGACTCGACCCCGATGGATACGCAGTATTTT.

The chain carries TRBV2 and TRBJ2-2; no definite D call. Trimming stripped 1 base from V and 0 bases from J, with 9 bases between. The V gene's germline CDR1 is SNHLY and CDR2 FYNNEI. There are 16 residues in the CDR3. Here the CDR3 reads CASSEGWLANTGELFF. The DNA of the CDR3 is TGTGCCAGCAGTGAAGGGTGGCTAGCGAACACCGGGGAGCTGTTTTTT.